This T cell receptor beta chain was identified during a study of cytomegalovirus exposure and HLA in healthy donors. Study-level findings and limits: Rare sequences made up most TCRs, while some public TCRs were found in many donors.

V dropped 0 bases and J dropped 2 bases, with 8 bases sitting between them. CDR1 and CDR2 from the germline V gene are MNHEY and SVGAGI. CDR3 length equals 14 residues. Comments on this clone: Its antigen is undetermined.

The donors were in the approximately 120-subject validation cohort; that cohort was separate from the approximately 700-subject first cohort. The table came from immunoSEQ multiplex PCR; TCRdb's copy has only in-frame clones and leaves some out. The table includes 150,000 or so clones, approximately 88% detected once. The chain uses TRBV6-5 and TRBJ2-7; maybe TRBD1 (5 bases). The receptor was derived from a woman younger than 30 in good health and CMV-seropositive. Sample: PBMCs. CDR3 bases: TGTGCCAGCAGTTACTCAACAGGCACCTACGAGCAGTACTTC. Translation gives CASSYSTGTYEQYF.